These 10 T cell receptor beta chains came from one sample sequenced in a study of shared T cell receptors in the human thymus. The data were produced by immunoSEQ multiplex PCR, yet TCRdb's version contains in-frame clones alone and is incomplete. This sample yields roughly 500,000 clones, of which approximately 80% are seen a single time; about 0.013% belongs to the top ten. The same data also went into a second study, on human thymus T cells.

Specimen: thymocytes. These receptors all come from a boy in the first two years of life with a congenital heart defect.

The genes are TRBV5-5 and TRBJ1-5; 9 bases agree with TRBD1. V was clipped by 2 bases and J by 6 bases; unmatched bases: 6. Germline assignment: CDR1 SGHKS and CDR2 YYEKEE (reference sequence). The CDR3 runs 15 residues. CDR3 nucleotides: TGTGCCAGCAGCTTCGGACAGGGGAGGACTCAGCCCCAGCATTTT. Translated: CASSFGQGRTQPQHF.

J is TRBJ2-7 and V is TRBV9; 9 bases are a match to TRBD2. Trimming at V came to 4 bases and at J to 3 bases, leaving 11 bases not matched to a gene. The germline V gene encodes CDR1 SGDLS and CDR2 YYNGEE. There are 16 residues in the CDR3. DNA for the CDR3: TGTGCCAGCAGCCGCGTAGCGGGAGCCTACCACTACGAGCAGTACTTC. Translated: CASSRVAGAYHYEQYF.

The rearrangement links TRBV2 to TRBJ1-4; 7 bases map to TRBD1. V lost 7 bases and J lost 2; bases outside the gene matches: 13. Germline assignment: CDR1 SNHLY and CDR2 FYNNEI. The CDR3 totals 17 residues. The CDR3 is CASMGSTGLETNEKLFF. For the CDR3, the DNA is TGTGCCAGCATGGGGTCGACAGGGCTCGAGACTAATGAAAAACTGTTTTTT.

In nucleotides, the CDR3 is TGTGCCAGCAGCCAGCGGGACGCGCAAGAGACCCAGTACTTC. Encoded protein: CASSQRDAQETQYF. The genes are TRBV7-2 and TRBJ2-5; 7 bases map to TRBD2. CDR1 is SGHTA, CDR2 FQGNSA, per germline. The CDR3 is made up of 14 amino acids. Trimming removed 5 bases from V and 2 bases from J; junction bases left unmatched: 5.

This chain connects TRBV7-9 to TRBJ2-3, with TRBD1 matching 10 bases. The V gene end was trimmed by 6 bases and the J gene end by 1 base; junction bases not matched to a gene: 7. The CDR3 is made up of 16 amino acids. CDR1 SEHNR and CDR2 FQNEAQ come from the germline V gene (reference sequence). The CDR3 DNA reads TGTGCCAGCAGTTGCTCCGGGACAGGGGGCACAGATACGCAGTATTTT. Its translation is CASSCSGTGGTDTQYF.

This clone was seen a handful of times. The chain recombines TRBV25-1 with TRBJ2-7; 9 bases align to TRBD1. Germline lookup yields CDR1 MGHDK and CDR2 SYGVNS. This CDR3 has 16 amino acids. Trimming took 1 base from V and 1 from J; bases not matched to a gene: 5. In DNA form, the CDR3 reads TGTGCCAGCAGTGAATTGGGGACAGGGAATTCCTACGAGCAGTACTTC. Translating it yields CASSELGTGNSYEQYF.

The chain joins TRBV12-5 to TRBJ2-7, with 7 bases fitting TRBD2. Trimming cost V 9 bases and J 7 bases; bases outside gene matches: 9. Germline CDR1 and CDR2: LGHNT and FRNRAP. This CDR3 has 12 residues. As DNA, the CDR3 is TGTGCTAGCGGATCGCGGGGGAGTGAGCAGTACTTC. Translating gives CASGSRGSEQYF.

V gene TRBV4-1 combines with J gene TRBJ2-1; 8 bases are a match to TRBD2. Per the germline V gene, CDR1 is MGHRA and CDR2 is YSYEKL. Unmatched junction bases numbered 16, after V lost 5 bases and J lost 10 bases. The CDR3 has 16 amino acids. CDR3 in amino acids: CASSSSLKERESEQFF. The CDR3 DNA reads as TGCGCCAGCAGCTCCTCCCTAAAGGAGCGGGAGAGCGAGCAGTTCTTC.

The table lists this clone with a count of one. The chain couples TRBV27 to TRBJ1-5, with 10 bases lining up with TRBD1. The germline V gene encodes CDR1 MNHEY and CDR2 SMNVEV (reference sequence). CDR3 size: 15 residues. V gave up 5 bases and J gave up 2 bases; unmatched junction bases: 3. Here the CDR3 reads CASSRDRGGNQPQHF. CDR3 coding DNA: TGTGCCAGCAGTAGGGACAGGGGCGGCAATCAGCCCCAGCATTTT.

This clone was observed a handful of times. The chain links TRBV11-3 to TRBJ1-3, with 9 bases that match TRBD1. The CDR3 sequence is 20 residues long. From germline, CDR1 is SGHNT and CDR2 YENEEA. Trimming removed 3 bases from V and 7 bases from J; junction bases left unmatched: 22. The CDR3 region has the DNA TGTGCCAGCAGCTTCTCGGCCCGGGACAGGGTGGCCTCACTGTGGAACACCATATATTTT. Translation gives CASSFSARDRVASLWNTIYF. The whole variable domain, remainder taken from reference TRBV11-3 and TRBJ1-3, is EAGVVQSPRYKIIEKKQPVAFWCNPISGHNTLYWYLQNLGQGPELLIRYENEEAVDDSQLPKDRFSAERLKGVDSTLKIQPAELGDSAVYLCASSFSARDRVASLWNTIYFGEGSWLTVV.